Detailed here is one T cell receptor beta chain. What it binds is not known. The data originate from a study of cytomegalovirus exposure and HLA in healthy donors. Findings and caveats of the study: What was likely a sequencing artifact was a cluster of highly shared sequence variants. According to an earlier analysis, most TCR beta V segments yielded productive rearrangements about 87% or about 30% of the time. Most TCR sequences showed up rarely, but some public TCRs showed up in many donors. There were some V segments, including TRBV6-2 and TRBV6-3, excluded as indistinguishable.

The CDR3 loop spans 14 amino acids. The ends were cut back, 3 bases at V and 6 bases at J, with 11 bases in the middle. The germline CDR1 and CDR2 sequences are MDHEN and SYDVKM. The PCR ran on 60 Vbeta and 13 Jbeta primers. Sequencing was performed with immunoSEQ multiplex PCR; in TCRdb, only in-frame clones are kept and a portion is missing. There are more than 75,000 clones in the sample; less than 80% occur only once, and over 7.5% lies in the top ten. This rearrangement joins TRBV28 to TRBJ2-2; TRBD2 might be the D (5 bases). This TCR came from a man in his forties in good health and CMV-seropositive. Sequenced material: PBMCs. The CDR3 DNA sequence: TGTGCCAGCAGTTTCGAGGGAAAGGCCGGGGAGCTGTTTTTT. It codes for CASSFEGKAGELFF. Using reference TRBV28 and TRBJ2-2 for the parts outside the CDR3, the full variable domain is DVKVTQSSRYLVKRTGEKVFLECVQDMDHENMFWYRQDPGLGLRLIYFSYDVKMKEKGDIPEGYSVSREKKERFSLILESASTNQTSMYLCASSFEGKAGELFFGEGSRLTVL.